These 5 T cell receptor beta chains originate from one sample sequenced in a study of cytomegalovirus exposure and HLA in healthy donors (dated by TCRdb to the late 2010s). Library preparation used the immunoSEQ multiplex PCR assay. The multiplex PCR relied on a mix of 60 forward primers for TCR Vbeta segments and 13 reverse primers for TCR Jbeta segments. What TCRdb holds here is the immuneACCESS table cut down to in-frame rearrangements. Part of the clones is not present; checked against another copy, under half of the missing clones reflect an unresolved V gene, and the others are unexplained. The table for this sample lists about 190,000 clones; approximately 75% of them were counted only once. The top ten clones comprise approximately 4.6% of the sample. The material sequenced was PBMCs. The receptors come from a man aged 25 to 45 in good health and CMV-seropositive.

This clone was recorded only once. The chain's CDR3 is CASSFFITRDRGAGNTIYF. In DNA form, the CDR3 reads TGTGCCAGCAGTTTTTTTATCACCCGGGACAGGGGGGCTGGAAACACCATATATTTT. The chain joins TRBV7-2 to TRBJ1-3, with 11 bases fitting TRBD1. The CDR3 length is 19 residues. Germline lookup yields CDR1 SGHTA and CDR2 FQGNSA. Germline trimming cut 6 bases from V and 2 bases from J; bases unmatched to any gene: 15.

The CDR3 sequence: CSVEVLAGGGDTQYF. Written as DNA, the CDR3 is TGCAGCGTTGAAGTTCTAGCGGGAGGTGGGGATACGCAGTATTTT. This chain links TRBV29-1 with TRBJ2-3; TRBD2 agrees at 11 bases. Trimming took 1 base from V and 6 from J; bases not matched to a gene: 6. The CDR3 runs 15 residues. Germline loops: CDR1 SQVTM, CDR2 ANQGSEA.

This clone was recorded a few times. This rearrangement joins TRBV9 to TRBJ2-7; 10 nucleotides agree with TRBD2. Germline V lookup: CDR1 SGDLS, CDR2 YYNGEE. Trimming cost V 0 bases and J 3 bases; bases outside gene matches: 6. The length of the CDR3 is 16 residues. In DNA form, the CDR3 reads TGTGCCAGCAGCGTAGGGAGCGGGAGGGCCCTCTACGAGCAGTACTTC. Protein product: CASSVGSGRALYEQYF.

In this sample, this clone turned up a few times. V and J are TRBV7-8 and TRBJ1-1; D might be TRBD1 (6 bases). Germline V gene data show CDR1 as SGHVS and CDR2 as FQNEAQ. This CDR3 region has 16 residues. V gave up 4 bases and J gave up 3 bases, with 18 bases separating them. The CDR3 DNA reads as TGTGCCAGCAGCTCGTCACCTCCAGGGGCTTACACTGAAGCTTTCTTT. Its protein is CASSSSPPGAYTEAFF. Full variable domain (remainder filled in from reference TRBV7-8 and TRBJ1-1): GAGVSQSPRYKVAKRGQDVALRCDPISGHVSLFWYQQALGQGPEFLTYFQNEAQLDKSGLPSDRFFAERPEGSVSTLKIQRTQQEDSAVYLCASSSSPPGAYTEAFFGQGTRLTVV.

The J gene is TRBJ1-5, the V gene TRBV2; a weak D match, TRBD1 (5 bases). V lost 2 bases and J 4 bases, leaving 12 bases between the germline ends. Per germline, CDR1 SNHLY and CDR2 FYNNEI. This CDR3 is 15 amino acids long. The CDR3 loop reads CASSEQGVFNQPQHF. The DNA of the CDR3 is TGTGCCAGCAGTGAACAGGGTGTGTTTAATCAGCCCCAGCATTTT.